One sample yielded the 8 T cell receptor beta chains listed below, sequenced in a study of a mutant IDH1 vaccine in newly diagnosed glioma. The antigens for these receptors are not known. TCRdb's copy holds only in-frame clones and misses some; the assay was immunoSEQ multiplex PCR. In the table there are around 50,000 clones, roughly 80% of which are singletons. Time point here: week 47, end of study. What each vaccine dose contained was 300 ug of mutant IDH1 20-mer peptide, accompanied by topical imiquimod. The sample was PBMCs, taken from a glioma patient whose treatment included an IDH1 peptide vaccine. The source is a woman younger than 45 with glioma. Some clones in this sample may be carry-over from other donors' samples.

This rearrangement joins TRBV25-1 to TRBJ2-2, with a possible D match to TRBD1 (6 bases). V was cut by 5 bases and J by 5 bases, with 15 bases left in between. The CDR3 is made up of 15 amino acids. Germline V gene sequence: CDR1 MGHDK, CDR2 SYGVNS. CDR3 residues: CASSKGRGLTGELFF. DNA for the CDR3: TGTGCCAGCAGTAAGGGAAGGGGGTTGACCGGGGAGCTGTTTTTT.

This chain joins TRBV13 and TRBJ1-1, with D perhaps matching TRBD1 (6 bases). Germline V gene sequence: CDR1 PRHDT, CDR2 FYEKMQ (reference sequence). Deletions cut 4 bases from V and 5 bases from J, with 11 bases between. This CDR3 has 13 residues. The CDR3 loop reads CASSSRGRTEAFF. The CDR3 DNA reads TGTGCCAGCAGCTCCAGGGGACGGACTGAAGCTTTCTTT.

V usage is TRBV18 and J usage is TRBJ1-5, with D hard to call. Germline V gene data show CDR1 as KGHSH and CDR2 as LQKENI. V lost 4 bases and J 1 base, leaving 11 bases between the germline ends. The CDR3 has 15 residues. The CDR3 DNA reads TGTGCCAGCTCACGAACGGCTCAGAGCAATCAGCCCCAGCATTTT. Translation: CASSRTAQSNQPQHF.

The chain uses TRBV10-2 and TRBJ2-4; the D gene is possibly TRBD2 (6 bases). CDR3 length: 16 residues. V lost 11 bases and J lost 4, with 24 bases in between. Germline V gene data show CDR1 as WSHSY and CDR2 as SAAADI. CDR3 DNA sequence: TGCGCCGAAGGGTCAGCCCGGGACTCAACTAAAAACATTCAGTACTTC. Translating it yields CAEGSARDSTKNIQYF.

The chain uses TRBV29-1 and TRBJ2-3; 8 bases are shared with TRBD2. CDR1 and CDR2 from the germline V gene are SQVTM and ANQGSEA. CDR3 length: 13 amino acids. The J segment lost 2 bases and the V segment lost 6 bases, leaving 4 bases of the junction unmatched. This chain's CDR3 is CSVPGGATDTQYF. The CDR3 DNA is TGCAGCGTCCCCGGGGGGGCCACAGATACGCAGTATTTT.

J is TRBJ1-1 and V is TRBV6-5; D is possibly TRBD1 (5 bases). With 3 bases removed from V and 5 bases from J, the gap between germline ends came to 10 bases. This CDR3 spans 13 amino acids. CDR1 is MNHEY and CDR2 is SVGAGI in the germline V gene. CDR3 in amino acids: CASSYGGATEAFF. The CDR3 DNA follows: TGTGCCAGCAGTTATGGCGGGGCAACTGAAGCTTTCTTT.

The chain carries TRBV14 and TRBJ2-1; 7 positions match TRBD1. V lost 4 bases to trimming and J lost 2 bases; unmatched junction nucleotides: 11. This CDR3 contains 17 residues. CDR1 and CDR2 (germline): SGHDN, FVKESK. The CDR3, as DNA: TGTGCCAGCAGCCCGTACGCCCGGGACAGAGCCTACAATGAGCAGTTCTTC. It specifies CASSPYARDRAYNEQFF.

This CDR3 is CASSYRGTRAGELFF. The CDR3 DNA reads TGTGCCAGCAGCTACCGGGGGACCAGGGCCGGGGAGCTGTTTTTT. The chain employs TRBV5-6 and TRBJ2-2; D is perhaps TRBD2 (6 bases). V lost 3 bases to trimming and J lost 6 bases, with 15 bases between them. The CDR3 contains 15 residues. Germline V lookup: CDR1 SGHDT, CDR2 YYEEEE. The entire variable domain, with the rest obtained from reference TRBV5-6 and TRBJ2-2, is as follows: DAGVTQSPTHLIKTRGQQVTLRCSPKSGHDTVSWYQQALGQGPQFIFQYYEEEERQRGNFPDRFSGHQFPNYSSELNVNALLLGDSALYLCASSYRGTRAGELFFGEGSRLTVL.